Shown below are 14 T cell receptor beta chains from a single sample sequenced in a study of shared clonotypes between healthy human individuals. Using immunoSEQ multiplex PCR, the repertoire was profiled, and TCRdb retains in-frame clones only, with some absent. Among roughly 500,000 clones, 70% to 85% were seen once, and the ten largest hold more than 10%. The sample comprised PBMCs. These receptors were obtained from a woman aged 40 to 50 in good health. Some clones in this sample may be carry-over from other donors' samples.

J is TRBJ2-3 and V is TRBV19, with 10 bases fitting TRBD2. V was pared by 6 bases and J by 2 bases, with 8 bases of the junction left unmatched. The CDR3 is 16 residues long. CDR1 is LNHDA, CDR2 SQIVND, per germline (reference sequence). The CDR3, as DNA: TGTGCCAGTAGGCCCGGGACTAGCGTCCTCACAGATACGCAGTATTTT. The encoded protein is CASRPGTSVLTDTQYF. The full variable domain, with the rest looked up from reference TRBV19 and TRBJ2-3, is DGGITQSPKYLFRKEGQNVTLSCEQNLNHDAMYWYRQDPGQGLRLIYYSQIVNDFQKGDIAEGYSVSREKKESFPLTVTSAQKNPTAFYLCASRPGTSVLTDTQYFGPGTRLTVL.

V gene TRBV2 combines with J gene TRBJ2-5; 8 bases are shared with TRBD1. The germline V gene has CDR1 SNHLY and CDR2 FYNNEI. The CDR3 extends over 14 amino acids. Unmatched junction bases numbered 5, after V lost 6 bases and J lost 2 bases. The CDR3 region has the DNA TGTGCCAGCAGGGAGACAGGGGCGCAAGAGACCCAGTACTTC. Translated, it gives CASRETGAQETQYF.

J is TRBJ1-2 and V is TRBV5-1; 8 positions match TRBD1. Trimming removed 8 bases from V and 6 bases from J; junction bases left unmatched: 9. Per germline, CDR1 SGHRS and CDR2 YFSETQ. The CDR3 is made up of 13 amino acids. The CDR3 DNA is TGCGCCAGTACTAATCAGGGGGCGGATGGCTACACCTTC. Translated: CASTNQGADGYTF.

The genes are TRBV5-1 and TRBJ2-2, with D tentatively TRBD1 (6 bases). CDR3 length: 14 amino acids. Between the trimmed V and J ends, which lost 5 bases and 3 bases, there was a span of 11 bases. Germline CDR1 and CDR2: SGHRS and YFSETQ. Here the CDR3 DNA reads TGCGCCAGCAGGACAGGAGATTACACCGGGGAGCTGTTTTTT. Translation: CASRTGDYTGELFF.

This chain uses TRBV30 with TRBJ1-4; D is possibly TRBD1 (6 bases). The CDR3 runs to 14 residues. Per the germline V gene, CDR1 is GTSNPN and CDR2 is SVGIG (reference sequence). V lost 2 bases, J lost 4 bases, and 11 bases lay in between. Here the CDR3 DNA reads TGTGCCTGGAGTCCGGACAGAAATAATGAAAAACTGTTTTTT. The encoded protein is CAWSPDRNNEKLFF.

Details on this clone: The CDR3 end shows no conserved phenylalanine or tryptophan, and so a read error is likely. The chain is built from TRBV7-2 and TRBJ2-7; tentative D call: TRBD2 (5 bases). This CDR3 region has 15 residues. Germline assignment: CDR1 SGHTA and CDR2 FQGNSA. Trimming stripped 1 base from V and 4 bases from J, with 14 bases between. Written as DNA, the CDR3 is TGTGCCAGCAGCTTAGGACTCGGTTCGGGGTACGAGCAGTACCTC. Translation: CASSLGLGSGYEQYL.

The V gene is TRBV27, the J gene TRBJ1-1; weak D call: TRBD1 (5 bases). The CDR3 spans 16 residues. CDR1 and CDR2 (germline): MNHEY, SMNVEV (reference sequence). Between the trimmed V and J ends, which lost 7 bases and 2 bases, there was a span of 20 bases. The CDR3 DNA sequence: TGTGCCAGCAACCCATCACGGGGCAGGACAAACACTGAAGCTTTCTTT. Protein sequence: CASNPSRGRTNTEAFF.

This clone was counted only a few times. J is TRBJ2-2 and V is TRBV28, with TRBD2 as a possible D gene (7 bases). Germline V CDR1 and CDR2: MDHEN, SYDVKM. V shed 3 bases and J shed 2 bases, with 31 bases lying between them. This CDR3 contains 22 residues. Here the CDR3 DNA reads TGTGCCAGCAGTTTTCCGGGTGAAGGGGGTCTGGCGGGAGCAATTAACACCGGGGAGCTGTTTTTT. Translating it yields CASSFPGEGGLAGAINTGELFF.

In this sample, this clone turned up once. This may be a read error: a much more frequent sequence differs by one nucleotide. The identical CDR3 is also encoded by other nucleotide sequences in the sample. The CDR3 DNA is TGTGCCTGGACTGCACTAGCGGGAGGCTATGAGCAGTACTTC. Encoded protein: CAWTALAGGYEQYF. V is TRBV30 and J is TRBJ2-7; the match to TRBD2 covers 12 bases. This CDR3 is 14 amino acids long. The germline V gene has CDR1 GTSNPN and CDR2 SVGIG (reference sequence). The ends lost 4 bases at V and 7 bases at J; junction bases unmatched: 8.

The rearrangement joins TRBV2 to TRBJ2-3, with D unclear. Trimming took off 3 bases at V and 1 base at J, with 8 bases between the two ends. This CDR3 contains 14 residues. The germline V gene has CDR1 SNHLY and CDR2 FYNNEI. The CDR3 DNA is TGTGCCAGCAGTGAGGCCCAGGGCACAGATACGCAGTATTTT. Translated: CASSEAQGTDTQYF.

The rearrangement links TRBV6-9 to TRBJ2-5; unclear D gene. V shed 3 bases and J shed 4 bases, with 12 bases lying between them. The CDR3 runs 14 residues. In germline, CDR1 is MNHGY, CDR2 SVAAGI. The CDR3 here is CASSYQKNGETQYF. CDR3 coding DNA: TGTGCCAGCAGTTACCAGAAAAATGGAGAGACCCAGTACTTC.

V is TRBV9 and J is TRBJ1-1, with D perhaps matching TRBD1 (5 bases). Trimming pared 3 bases from V and 2 bases from J, leaving 8 bases between. Germline loops: CDR1 SGDLS, CDR2 YYNGEE. The CDR3 is 13 residues long. The CDR3 nucleotides are TGTGCCAGCAGCGCGGGACCTAACACTGAAGCTTTCTTT. Amino acids: CASSAGPNTEAFF.

This clone was observed a few times. This sequence joins TRBV5-6 and TRBJ2-1, with D perhaps assigned TRBD1 or TRBD2 (5 bases each). Looked up from germline, CDR1 is SGHDT and CDR2 is YYEEEE. The V end lost 3 bases, the J end lost 7 bases, and 14 bases lay between the germline ends. The CDR3 loop spans 14 amino acids. Written as DNA, the CDR3 is TGTGCCAGCAGCTGGGGAGCAGGGTGGAATGAGCAGTTCTTC. Amino acid sequence: CASSWGAGWNEQFF.

This clone was seen a few times. This chain joins TRBV30 and TRBJ1-4; possible D gene TRBD1, 5 bases. Deletions cut 2 bases from V and 0 bases from J, with 7 bases between. In germline, CDR1 is GTSNPN, CDR2 SVGIG (reference sequence). The CDR3 extends over 14 amino acids. The CDR3 bases are TGTGCCTGGAGTTTGGGGGCAACTAATGAAAAACTGTTTTTT. Translating it yields CAWSLGATNEKLFF.